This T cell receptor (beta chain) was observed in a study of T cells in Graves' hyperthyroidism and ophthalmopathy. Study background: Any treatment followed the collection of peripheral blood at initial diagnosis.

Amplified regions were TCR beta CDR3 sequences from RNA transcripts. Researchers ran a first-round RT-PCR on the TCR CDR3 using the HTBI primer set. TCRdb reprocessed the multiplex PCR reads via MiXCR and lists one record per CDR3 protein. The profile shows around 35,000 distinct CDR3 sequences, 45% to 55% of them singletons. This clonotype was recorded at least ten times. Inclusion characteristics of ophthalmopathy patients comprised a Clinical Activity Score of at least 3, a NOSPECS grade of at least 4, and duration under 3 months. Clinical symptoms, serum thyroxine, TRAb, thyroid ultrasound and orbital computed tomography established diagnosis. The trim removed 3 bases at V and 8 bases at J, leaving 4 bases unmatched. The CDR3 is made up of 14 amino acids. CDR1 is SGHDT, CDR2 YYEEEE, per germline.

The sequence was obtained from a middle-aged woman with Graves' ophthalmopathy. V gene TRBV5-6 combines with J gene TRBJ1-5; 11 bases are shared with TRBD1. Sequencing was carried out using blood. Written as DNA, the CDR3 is TGTGCCAGCAGCTACGGGACAGGGGGTGAGCCCCAGCATTTT. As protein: CASSYGTGGEPQHF.